The present T cell receptor beta chain was sequenced within a study of blood T cell repertoires in COVID-19. Germline V CDR1 and CDR2: KGHSH, LQKENI. The CDR3 has 12 amino acids. The V and J ends lost 3 bases and 8 bases respectively, with 10 bases between them. This clone was picked up one time. This study enrolled people aged about 18 to 95 from roughly 22 US geographic areas. Cohort allocation depended upon clinical history that participants reported. Measured with immunoSEQ multiplex PCR; TCRdb has only the in-frame clones, and not every one. The sample contains about 150,000 clones, approximately 80% of which appear only once.

The sequence was obtained from a woman aged 45-59 years who had recovered from COVID-19. The chain joins TRBV18 to TRBJ1-1; tentative D call: TRBD1 (6 bases). The material sequenced was PBMCs or T cells enriched from blood (not recorded which). The CDR3, as DNA: TGTGCCAGCTCACCCCGAACAGGGGAAGCTTTCTTT. It yields the protein CASSPRTGEAFF.